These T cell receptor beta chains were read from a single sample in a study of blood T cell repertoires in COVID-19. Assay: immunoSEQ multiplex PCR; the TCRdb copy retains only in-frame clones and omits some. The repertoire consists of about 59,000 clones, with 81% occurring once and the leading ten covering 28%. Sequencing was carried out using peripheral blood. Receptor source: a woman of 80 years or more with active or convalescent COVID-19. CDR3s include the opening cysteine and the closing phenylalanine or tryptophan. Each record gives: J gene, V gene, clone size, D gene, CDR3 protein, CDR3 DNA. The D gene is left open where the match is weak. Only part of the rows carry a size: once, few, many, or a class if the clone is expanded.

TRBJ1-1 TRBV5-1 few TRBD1 CASSSRDRVTEAFF TGCGCCAGCAGCTCACGGGACAGGGTCACTGAAGCTTTCTTT
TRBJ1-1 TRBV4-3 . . CASSKGSAVMNTEAFF TGCGCCAGCAGCAAGGGGTCGGCAGTCATGAACACTGAAGCTTTCTTT
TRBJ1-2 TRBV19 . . CASSIEAAGLYGYTF TGTGCCAGTAGTATTGAGGCGGCAGGGCTCTATGGCTACACCTTC
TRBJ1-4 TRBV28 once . CASSLGGATNEKLFF TGTGCCAGCAGTTTAGGCGGGGCAACTAATGAAAAACTGTTTTTT
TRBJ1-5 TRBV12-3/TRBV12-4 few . CASSFGHRGAQHF TGTGCCAGCAGTTTCGGGCACCGGGGGGCCCAGCATTTT
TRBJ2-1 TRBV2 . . CASRSPPGSYNEQFF TGTGCCAGCAGAAGTCCTCCGGGTTCCTACAATGAGCAGTTCTTC
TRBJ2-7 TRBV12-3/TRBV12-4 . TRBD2 CASSLRAGDEQYF TGTGCCAGCAGCCTCAGAGCGGGGGACGAGCAGTACTTC
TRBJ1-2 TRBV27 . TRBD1 CASSRTGGIYGYTF TGTGCCAGCAGTCGGACAGGGGGAATCTATGGCTACACCTTC
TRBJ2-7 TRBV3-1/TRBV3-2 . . CASSPVRGYEQYF TGTGCCAGCAGCCCCGTCCGGGGTTACGAGCAGTACTTC
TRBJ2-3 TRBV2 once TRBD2 CASSVASGVTDTQYF TGTGCCAGCAGCGTCGCTAGCGGAGTCACAGATACGCAGTATTTT
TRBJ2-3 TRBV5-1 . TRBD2 CASSLESSGGTDTQYF TGCGCCAGCAGCTTGGAGTCTAGCGGGGGCACAGATACGCAGTATTTT
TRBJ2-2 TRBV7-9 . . CASSLAPGSNTGELFF TGTGCCAGCAGCTTAGCGCCAGGATCGAACACCGGGGAGCTGTTTTTT
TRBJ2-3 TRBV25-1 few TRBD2 CATRLAGGLDTQYF TGTGCCACCAGACTAGCGGGGGGTTTAGATACGCAGTATTTT
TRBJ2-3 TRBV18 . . CASSPPITDTQYF TGTGCCAGCTCACCCCCTATCACAGATACGCAGTATTTT
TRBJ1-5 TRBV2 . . CASSSNSYSNQPQHF TGTGCCAGTTCTTCAAACAGTTATAGCAATCAGCCCCAGCATTTT
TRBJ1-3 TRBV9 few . CASSVEGGNTIYF TGTGCCAGCAGCGTAGAGGGGGGAAACACCATATATTTT
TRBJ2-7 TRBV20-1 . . CSASTYRALYEQYF TGCAGTGCTAGTACGTACAGGGCCCTCTACGAGCAGTACTTC
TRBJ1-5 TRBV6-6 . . CASSRRRDSNQPQHF TGTGCCAGCAGCCGACGGAGGGATAGCAATCAGCCCCAGCATTTT
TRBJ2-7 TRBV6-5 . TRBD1 CASSSRDRGLYEQYF TGTGCCAGCAGTAGTCGAGACAGGGGACTTTACGAGCAGTACTTC
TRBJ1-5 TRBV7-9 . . CASSLGSGGDLRNQPQHF TGTGCCAGCAGCTTGGGGTCGGGAGGGGATTTACGCAATCAGCCCCAGCATTTT
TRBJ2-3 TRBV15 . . CATSREGQALDTQYF TGTGCCACCAGCAGAGAAGGCCAGGCTCTTGATACGCAGTATTTT
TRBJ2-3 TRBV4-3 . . CASSQGLSTDTQYF TGCGCCAGCAGCCAAGGTCTAAGCACAGATACGCAGTATTTT
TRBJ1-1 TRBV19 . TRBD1 CATRKPGQGTTEAFF TGTGCCACCAGAAAACCGGGACAGGGGACCACTGAAGCTTTCTTT
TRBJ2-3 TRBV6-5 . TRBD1 CASSSMGQSITDTQYF TGTGCCAGCAGTTCGATGGGACAGTCCATCACAGATACGCAGTATTTT
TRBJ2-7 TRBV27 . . CASSFRAIQNSYEQYF TGTGCCAGCAGTTTTAGAGCTATACAGAACTCCTACGAGCAGTACTTC
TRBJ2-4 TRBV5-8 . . CASSLYDSLAKNIQYF TGTGCCAGCAGCTTGTACGACAGTTTAGCCAAAAACATTCAGTACTTC
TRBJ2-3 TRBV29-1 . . CSVSGSTDTQYF TGCAGCGTTTCCGGGAGCACAGATACGCAGTATTTT
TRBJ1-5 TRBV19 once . CASSTHRANQPQHF TGTGCCAGTAGTACGCACAGGGCAAATCAGCCCCAGCATTTT
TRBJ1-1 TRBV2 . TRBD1 CASSDRGWGTEAFF TGTGCCAGCAGCGACAGGGGGTGGGGCACTGAAGCTTTCTTT
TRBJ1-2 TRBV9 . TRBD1 CASSFGQGLDYGYTF TGTGCCAGCAGCTTCGGACAGGGGTTGGACTATGGCTACACCTTC
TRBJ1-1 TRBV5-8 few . CASSFGGAFTEAFF TGTGCCAGCAGCTTTGGGGGCGCCTTCACTGAAGCTTTCTTT
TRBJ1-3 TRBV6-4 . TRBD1 CASSIPQGNTIYF TGTGCCAGCAGCATTCCACAGGGGAACACCATATATTTT
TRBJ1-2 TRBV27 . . CASKNDGSWSGYTF TGTGCCAGCAAAAACGACGGGTCCTGGAGCGGCTACACCTTC
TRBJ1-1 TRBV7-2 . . CASSKARTERNEAFF TGTGCCAGCAGCAAAGCCCGGACAGAAAGGAATGAAGCTTTCTTT
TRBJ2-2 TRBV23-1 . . CASSQLWGGPGELFF TGCGCCAGCAGTCAATTGTGGGGGGGCCCCGGGGAGCTGTTTTTT
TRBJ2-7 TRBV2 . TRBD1 CASLGQGQYEQYF TGTGCCAGCTTGGGACAGGGACAATACGAGCAGTACTTC
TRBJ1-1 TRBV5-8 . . CASSLGYGTTLEAFF TGTGCCAGCAGCTTGGGATACGGGACAACACTTGAAGCTTTCTTT
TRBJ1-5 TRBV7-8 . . CASSQNLRGAGQPQHF TGTGCCAGCAGCCAGAATCTTCGGGGGGCAGGACAGCCCCAGCATTTT
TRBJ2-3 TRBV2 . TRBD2 CASSKRTSGGITQYF TGTGCCAGCAGTAAGCGGACTAGCGGGGGAATCACGCAGTATTTT
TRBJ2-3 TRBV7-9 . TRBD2 CAVPGLATDTQYF TGTGCCGTCCCGGGACTAGCAACAGATACGCAGTATTTT
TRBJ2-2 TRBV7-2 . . CASSFRESGELFF TGTGCCAGCAGCTTCCGGGAGTCCGGGGAGCTGTTTTTT
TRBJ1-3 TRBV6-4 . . CASWWAPCFSGNTIYF TGTGCCAGCTGGTGGGCTCCCTGTTTCTCTGGAAACACCATATATTTT
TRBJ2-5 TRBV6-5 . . CASSSLGETQYF TGTGCCAGCAGTTCCCTCGGGGAGACCCAGTACTTC
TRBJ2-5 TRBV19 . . CATGHLETQYF TGTGCCACCGGACACTTAGAGACCCAGTACTTC
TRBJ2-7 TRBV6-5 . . CASMGRFYEQYF TGTGCCAGCATGGGCAGGTTTTACGAGCAGTACTTC
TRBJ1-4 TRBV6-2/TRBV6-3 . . CASSYRVGGEKLFF TGTGCCAGCAGTTACCGGGTCGGTGGTGAAAAACTGTTTTTT
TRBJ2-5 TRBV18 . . CASSPGGVQETQYF TGTGCCAGCTCACCAGGCGGGGTACAAGAGACCCAGTACTTC
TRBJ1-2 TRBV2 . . CASSEYRSNYGYTF TGTGCCAGCAGTGAGTACAGAAGTAACTATGGCTACACCTTC
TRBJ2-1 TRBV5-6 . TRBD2 CASRRAGGGSYNEQFF TGTGCCAGCAGGCGAGCGGGAGGAGGCTCCTACAATGAGCAGTTCTTC
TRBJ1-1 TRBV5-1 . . CASSLVGGDTEAFF TGCGCCAGCAGCTTGGTAGGAGGCGACACTGAAGCTTTCTTT
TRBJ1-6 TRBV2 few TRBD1 CASSDGTVLWGNSPLHF TGTGCCAGCAGTGACGGGACAGTTCTGTGGGGTAATTCACCCCTCCACTTT
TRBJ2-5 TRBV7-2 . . CASSLGDSTGTQYF TGTGCCAGCAGCTTAGGGGACTCCACAGGGACCCAGTACTTC
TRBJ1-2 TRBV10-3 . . CAISGDSVYGYTF TGTGCCATCAGTGGAGACAGCGTCTATGGCTACACTTTC
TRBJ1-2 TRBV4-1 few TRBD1 CASSQDNGGQVFGYGYTF TGCGCCAGCAGCCAAGATAACGGAGGACAGGTCTTCGGCTATGGCTACACCTTC